This is a list of T cell receptor beta chains from one sample in a study of T cells after yellow fever vaccination. TCRdb re-called the 5' RACE reads through MiXCR, storing one row per CDR3 protein. This sample has some 350,000 distinct CDR3 sequences, with 4.1% found just once. The sample was PBMCs, taken 5 days after the yellow fever booster vaccination. The receptor set was obtained from a man younger than 30 who received the YFV17D yellow fever vaccine. CDR3s include the opening cysteine and the closing phenylalanine or tryptophan. D genes are given only for firm matches. The size of a clone is reported for some rows only, either as once, few or many, or as a class for expanded clones.

cdr3_aa | cdr3_nt | cdr3_length | j_call | v_call | clone_size | d_call
CASSVASGGEADTQYF | TGTGCCAGCAGCGTGGCTAGCGGGGGGGAGGCAGATACGCAGTATTTT | 16 | TRBJ2-3 | TRBV9 | - | TRBD2
CASSQDRRWDYNSPLHF | TGTGCCAGTAGTCAGGACAGACGTTGGGACTATAATTCACCTCTCCACTTT | 17 | TRBJ1-6 | TRBV19 | - | -
CASSHRSETQYF | TGTGCCAGCAGCCATCGGAGCGAGACCCAGTACTTC | 12 | TRBJ2-5 | TRBV7-8 | few | -
CASSLLVSYEQYF | TGTGCCAGCAGCTTACTGGTCTCCTACGAGCAGTACTTC | 13 | TRBJ2-7 | TRBV7-9 | few | -
CASSWLDKTNTGELFF | TGTGCCAGCAGTTGGCTTGACAAGACGAACACCGGGGAGCTGTTTTTT | 16 | TRBJ2-2 | TRBV27 | - | -
CSVVQGAAYNEQFF | TGCAGCGTTGTTCAGGGGGCGGCCTACAATGAGCAGTTCTTC | 14 | TRBJ2-1 | TRBV29-1 | few | TRBD1
CSASSPGAGTDTQYF | TGCAGTGCTAGCTCCCCTGGGGCGGGCACAGATACGCAGTATTTT | 15 | TRBJ2-3 | TRBV20-1 | many | -
CATSRAGGRNTIYF | TGTGCCACCAGCAGAGCGGGGGGTCGAAACACCATATATTTT | 14 | TRBJ1-3 | TRBV15 | few | -
CASSLSGADTQYF | TGTGCCAGCAGCCTCTCAGGGGCAGATACGCAGTATTTT | 13 | TRBJ2-3 | TRBV7-2 | - | -
CSARDRERSYNEQFF | TGCAGTGCCAGAGACAGGGAGAGGTCCTACAATGAGCAGTTCTTC | 15 | TRBJ2-1 | TRBV20-1 | many | TRBD1
CASSLETGHPVTQYF | TGTGCCAGCAGCTTAGAAACGGGACACCCAGTTACGCAGTATTTT | 15 | TRBJ2-3 | TRBV3-1 | few | -
CASSPSGAGGRTDTQYF | TGTGCCAGCAGCCCCTCGGGAGCGGGGGGACGCACAGATACGCAGTATTTT | 17 | TRBJ2-3 | TRBV4-2 | - | TRBD2
CASSERGGLNQPQHF | TGTGCCAGCAGCGAGAGGGGGGGGTTGAATCAGCCCCAGCATTTT | 15 | TRBJ1-5 | TRBV7-9 | few | -
CASRPNYDEQYF | TGTGCCAGCAGGCCGAACTACGACGAGCAGTACTTC | 12 | TRBJ2-7 | TRBV2 | many | -
CASSESGTGEETQYF | TGTGCCAGCAGTGAATCGGGGACAGGGGAAGAGACCCAGTACTTC | 15 | TRBJ2-5 | TRBV25-1 | few | TRBD1
CASSPLGGFETQYF | TGTGCCAGCAGCCCCCTCGGAGGCTTTGAGACCCAGTACTTC | 14 | TRBJ2-5 | TRBV7-9 | few | -
CASSRDRKTYNSPLHF | TGTGCCAGCAGCCGGGACAGAAAAACTTATAATTCACCCCTCCACTTT | 16 | TRBJ1-6 | TRBV6-5 | many | TRBD1
CSASPGTGSYEQYF | TGCAGTGCCAGTCCCGGGACAGGGTCCTACGAGCAGTACTTC | 14 | TRBJ2-7 | TRBV20-1 | many | TRBD1
CSARDYRAIQTNTIYF | TGCAGTGCTAGAGATTACAGGGCAATTCAGACAAACACCATATATTTT | 16 | TRBJ1-3 | TRBV20-1 | few | -
CASSEPAMNTEAFF | TGCGCCAGCAGTGAGCCAGCAATGAACACTGAAGCTTTCTTT | 14 | TRBJ1-1 | TRBV10-2 | few | -
CASSLEWTPGTEAFF | TGTGCCAGCAGCCTGGAATGGACCCCCGGCACTGAAGCTTTCTTT | 15 | TRBJ1-1 | TRBV12-3/TRBV12-4 | - | -